A selection of T cell receptor beta chains follows, all from one sample in a study of T-cell memory formation after mild COVID-19. TCRdb ran MiXCR on the 5' RACE reads and lists one entry per CDR3 protein. Of some 490,000 distinct CDR3 sequences in the sample, 18% are singletons; the top ten hold about 12%. The specimen sequenced was PBMCs or a T cell subset sorted from them (not recorded which). Receptors originate from an adult woman who had mild COVID-19 (a few samples of this study predate the infection). Cell type and time point are not known. Each CDR3 is given with its conserved first and last residue. D genes are given only for firm matches. Rows may omit the clone size; those that give it use once, few, many or a size class.

TRBJ2-1 TRBD2 TRBV7-2 - CASSLQREVGYNEQFF TGTGCCAGCAGCTTACAGCGGGAGGTAGGCTACAATGAGCAGTTCTTC
TRBJ1-2 - TRBV7-2 - CASSLAGTTTSYGYTF TGTGCCAGCAGCTTAGCTGGGACAACGACGAGCTATGGCTACACCTTC
TRBJ1-1 TRBD1 TRBV12-3/TRBV12-4 few CASKGQVGGTEAFF TGTGCCAGCAAGGGACAGGTGGGTGGCACTGAAGCTTTCTTT
TRBJ2-5 - TRBV5-1 few CASSLGPSGELETQYF TGCGCCAGCAGCTTGGGGCCTTCTGGGGAGTTAGAGACCCAGTACTTC
TRBJ2-5 - TRBV29-1 - CSVGQGTETQYF TGCAGCGTTGGCCAAGGGACAGAGACCCAGTACTTC
TRBJ2-7 - TRBV7-8 - CASSLVWRSSYEQYF TGTGCCAGCAGCTTAGTGTGGCGGAGCTCCTACGAGCAGTACTTC
TRBJ1-1 - TRBV15 - CATSRTLEDPDEAFF TGTGCCACCAGCAGGACCCTTGAGGATCCCGATGAAGCTTTCTTT
TRBJ2-2 - TRBV7-3 few CASSRRSGELFF TGTGCCAGCAGCCGAAGATCCGGGGAGCTGTTTTTT
TRBJ2-3 - TRBV5-1 - CASSFSRADTDTQYF TGCGCCAGCAGCTTCTCGCGGGCTGACACAGATACGCAGTATTTT
TRBJ2-7 - TRBV24-1 few CATSDPAGYEQYF TGTGCCACCAGTGACCCAGCGGGCTACGAGCAGTACTTC
TRBJ2-2 TRBD2 TRBV5-1 many CASSLAPSGRATNTGELFF TGCGCCAGCAGCTTAGCCCCTAGCGGGAGGGCCACGAACACCGGGGAGCTGTTTTTT
TRBJ2-1 - TRBV6-2/TRBV6-3 - CASRQHTRNEQFF TGTGCCAGCAGGCAACACACCAGAAATGAGCAGTTCTTC
TRBJ2-1 - TRBV7-9 few CASSLKGSSNEQFF TGTGCCAGCAGCTTAAAAGGGAGCTCCAATGAGCAGTTCTTC
TRBJ2-1 TRBD2 TRBV19 - CASSIVAGGNEQFF TGTGCCAGTAGTATAGTAGCGGGAGGCAATGAGCAGTTCTTC
TRBJ2-1 TRBD1 TRBV24-1 few CATSDLMTGGDEQFF TGTGCCACCAGTGATTTGATGACAGGGGGGGATGAGCAGTTCTTC
TRBJ2-1 TRBD1 TRBV5-1 - CASSLDGTGRDNEQFF TGCGCCAGCAGCTTGGACGGGACAGGGAGGGACAATGAGCAGTTCTTC
TRBJ2-5 TRBD2 TRBV5-1 - CASSEGRGGGTETQYF TGCGCCAGCTCCGAGGGGCGGGGGGGCGGTACTGAGACCCAGTACTTC
TRBJ2-3 TRBD2 TRBV9 few CASSVGGGSSITDTQYF TGTGCCAGCAGCGTAGGCGGGGGTAGCTCCATCACAGATACGCAGTATTTT
TRBJ2-1 - TRBV24-1 few CATSGAGLPIQFF TGTGCCACCAGTGGGGCAGGACTACCGATCCAGTTCTTC